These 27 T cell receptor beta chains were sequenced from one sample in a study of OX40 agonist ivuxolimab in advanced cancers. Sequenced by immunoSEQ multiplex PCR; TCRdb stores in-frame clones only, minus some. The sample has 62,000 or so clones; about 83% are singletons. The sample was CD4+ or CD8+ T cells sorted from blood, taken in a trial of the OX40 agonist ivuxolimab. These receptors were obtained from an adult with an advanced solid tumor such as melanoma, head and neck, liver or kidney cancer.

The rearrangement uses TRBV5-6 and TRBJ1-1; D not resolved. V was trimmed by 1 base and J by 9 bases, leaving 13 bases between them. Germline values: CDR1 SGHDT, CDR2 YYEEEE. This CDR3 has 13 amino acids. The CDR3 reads CASSLWAALQAFF. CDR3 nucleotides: TGTGCCAGCAGCTTGTGGGCGGCGTTACAAGCTTTCTTT.

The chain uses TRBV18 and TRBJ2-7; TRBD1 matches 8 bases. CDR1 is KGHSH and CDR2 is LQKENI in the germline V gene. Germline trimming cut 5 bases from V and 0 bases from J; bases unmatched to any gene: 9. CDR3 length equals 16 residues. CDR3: CASSSTGTGGSYEQYF. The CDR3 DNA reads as TGTGCCAGCTCATCAACCGGGACAGGTGGCTCCTACGAGCAGTACTTC.

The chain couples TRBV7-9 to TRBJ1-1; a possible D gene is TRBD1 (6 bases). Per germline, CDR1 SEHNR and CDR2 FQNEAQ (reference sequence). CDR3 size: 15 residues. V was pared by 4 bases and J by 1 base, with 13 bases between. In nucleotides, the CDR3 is TGTGCCAGCAGCTCTTGGGGACATTCGAACACTGAAGCTTTCTTT. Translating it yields CASSSWGHSNTEAFF.

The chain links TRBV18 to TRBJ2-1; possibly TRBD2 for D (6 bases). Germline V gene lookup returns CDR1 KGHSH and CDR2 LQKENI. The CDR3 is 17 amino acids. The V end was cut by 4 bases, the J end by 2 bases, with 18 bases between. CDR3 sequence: CASSRRSYGSAYNEQFF. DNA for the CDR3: TGTGCCAGCTCACGAAGATCCTACGGGAGTGCCTACAATGAGCAGTTCTTC.

In DNA form, the CDR3 reads TGTGCCAGTAGTGATAGACAGGTTAGGCGCAATCAGCCCCAGCATTTT. Translation gives CASSDRQVRRNQPQHF. The genes are TRBV19 and TRBJ1-5, with D possibly being TRBD1 (6 bases). This CDR3 comprises 16 residues. V gave up 5 bases and J gave up 2 bases, with 16 bases separating them. Germline V gene data show CDR1 as LNHDA and CDR2 as SQIVND (reference sequence).

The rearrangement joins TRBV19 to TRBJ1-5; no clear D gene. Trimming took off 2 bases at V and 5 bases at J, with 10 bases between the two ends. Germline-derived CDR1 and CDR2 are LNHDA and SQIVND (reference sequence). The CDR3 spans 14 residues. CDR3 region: CASSISLYDQPQHF. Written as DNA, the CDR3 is TGTGCCAGTAGTATATCGCTGTACGATCAGCCCCAGCATTTT.

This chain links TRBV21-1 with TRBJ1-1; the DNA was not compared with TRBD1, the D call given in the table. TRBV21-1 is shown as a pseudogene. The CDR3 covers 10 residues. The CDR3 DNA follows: TGTGCCAGCACAAAAACTGAAGCTTTCTTT. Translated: CASTKTEAFF.

The CDR3 loop reads CASSPEGHLNTGELFF. DNA of the CDR3: TGTGCCAGCAGCCCAGAGGGACATTTGAACACCGGGGAGCTGTTTTTT. The chain carries TRBV7-3 and TRBJ2-2; tentative D call: TRBD1 (6 bases). Germline V gives CDR1 SGHTA, CDR2 FQGTGA. The V end lost 5 bases, the J end lost 1 base, and 14 bases lay between the germline ends. The CDR3 has 16 amino acids.

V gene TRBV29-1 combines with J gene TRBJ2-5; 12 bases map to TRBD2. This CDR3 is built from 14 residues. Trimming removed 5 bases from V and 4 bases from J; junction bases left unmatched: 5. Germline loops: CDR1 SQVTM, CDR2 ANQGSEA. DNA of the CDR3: TGCAGCGTTCTAGCGGGAGGGAGGGGAGAGACCCAGTACTTC. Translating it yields CSVLAGGRGETQYF.

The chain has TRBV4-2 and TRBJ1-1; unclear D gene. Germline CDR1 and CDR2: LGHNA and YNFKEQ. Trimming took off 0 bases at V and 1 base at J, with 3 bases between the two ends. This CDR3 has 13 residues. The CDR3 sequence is CASSQEQNTEAFF. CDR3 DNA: TGTGCCAGCAGCCAAGAACAGAACACTGAAGCTTTCTTT.

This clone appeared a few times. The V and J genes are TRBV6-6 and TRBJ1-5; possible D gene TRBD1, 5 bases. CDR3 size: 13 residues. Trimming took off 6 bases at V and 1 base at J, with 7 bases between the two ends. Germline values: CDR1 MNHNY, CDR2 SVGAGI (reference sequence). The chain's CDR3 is CASRRDSNQPQHF. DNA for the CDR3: TGTGCCAGCAGGCGGGACAGCAATCAGCCCCAGCATTTT.

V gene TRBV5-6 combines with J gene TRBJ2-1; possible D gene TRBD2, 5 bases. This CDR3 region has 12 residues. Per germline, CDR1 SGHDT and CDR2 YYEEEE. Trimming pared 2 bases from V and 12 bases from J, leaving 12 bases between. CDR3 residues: CASSFSGGVQFF. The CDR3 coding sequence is TGTGCCAGCAGCTTCAGCGGAGGAGTGCAGTTCTTC.

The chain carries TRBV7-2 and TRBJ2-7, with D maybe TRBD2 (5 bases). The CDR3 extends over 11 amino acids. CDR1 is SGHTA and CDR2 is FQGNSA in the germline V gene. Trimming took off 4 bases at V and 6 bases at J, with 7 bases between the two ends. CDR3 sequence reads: CASSSEVEQYF. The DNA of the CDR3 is TGTGCCAGCAGCTCGGAGGTCGAGCAGTACTTC.

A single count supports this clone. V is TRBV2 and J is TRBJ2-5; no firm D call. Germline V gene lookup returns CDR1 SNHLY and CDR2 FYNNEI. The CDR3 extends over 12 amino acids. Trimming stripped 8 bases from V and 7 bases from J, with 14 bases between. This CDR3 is CASHSILGTQYF. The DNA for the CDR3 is TGTGCCAGCCACTCTATTCTTGGGACCCAGTACTTC.

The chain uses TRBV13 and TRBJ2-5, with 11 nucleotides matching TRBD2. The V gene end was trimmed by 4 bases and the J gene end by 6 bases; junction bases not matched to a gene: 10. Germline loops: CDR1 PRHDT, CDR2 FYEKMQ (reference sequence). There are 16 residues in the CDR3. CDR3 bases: TGTGCCAGCAGCTGGGGCACGGGACTAGCGGAGAAGACCCAGTACTTC. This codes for CASSWGTGLAEKTQYF.

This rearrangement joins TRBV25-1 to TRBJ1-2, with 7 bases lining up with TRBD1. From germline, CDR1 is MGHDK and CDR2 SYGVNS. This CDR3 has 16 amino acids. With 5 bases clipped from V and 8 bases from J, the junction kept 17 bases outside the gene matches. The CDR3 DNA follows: TGTGCCAGCAGTTTTCTTTCGGACAGGTGGGGTGGAGGCTACACCTTC. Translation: CASSFLSDRWGGGYTF.

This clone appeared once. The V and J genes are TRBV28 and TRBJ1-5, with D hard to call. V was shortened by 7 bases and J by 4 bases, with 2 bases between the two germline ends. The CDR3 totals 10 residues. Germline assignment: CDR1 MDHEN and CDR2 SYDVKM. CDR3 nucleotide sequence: TGTGCCAGCAATAATCAGCCCCAGCATTTT. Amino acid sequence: CASNNQPQHF. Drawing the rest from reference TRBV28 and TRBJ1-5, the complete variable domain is DVKVTQSSRYLVKRTGEKVFLECVQDMDHENMFWYRQDPGLGLRLIYFSYDVKMKEKGDIPEGYSVSREKKERFSLILESASTNQTSMYLCASNNQPQHFGDGTRLSIL.

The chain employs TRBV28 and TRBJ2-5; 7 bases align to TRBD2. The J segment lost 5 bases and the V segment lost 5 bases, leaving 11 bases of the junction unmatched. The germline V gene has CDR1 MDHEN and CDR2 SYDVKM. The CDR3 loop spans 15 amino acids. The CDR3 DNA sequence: TGTGCCAGCAGTACAAGCGGGGCGGCGTGGGAGACCCAGTACTTC. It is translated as CASSTSGAAWETQYF. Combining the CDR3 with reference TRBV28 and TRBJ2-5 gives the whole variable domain DVKVTQSSRYLVKRTGEKVFLECVQDMDHENMFWYRQDPGLGLRLIYFSYDVKMKEKGDIPEGYSVSREKKERFSLILESASTNQTSMYLCASSTSGAAWETQYFGPGTRLLVL.

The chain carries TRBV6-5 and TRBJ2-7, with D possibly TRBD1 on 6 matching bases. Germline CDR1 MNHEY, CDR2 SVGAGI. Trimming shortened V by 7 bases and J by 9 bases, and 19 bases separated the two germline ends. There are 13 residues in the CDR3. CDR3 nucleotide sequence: TGTGCCAGCAACCGACAGGACCGTACGACGCAGTACTTC. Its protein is CASNRQDRTTQYF.

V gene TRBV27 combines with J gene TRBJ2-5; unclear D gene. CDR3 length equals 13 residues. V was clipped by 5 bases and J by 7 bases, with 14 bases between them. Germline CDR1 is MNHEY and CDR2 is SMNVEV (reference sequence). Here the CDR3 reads CASSAVGWRTQYF. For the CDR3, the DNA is TGTGCCAGCAGTGCAGTCGGGTGGAGGACCCAGTACTTC.

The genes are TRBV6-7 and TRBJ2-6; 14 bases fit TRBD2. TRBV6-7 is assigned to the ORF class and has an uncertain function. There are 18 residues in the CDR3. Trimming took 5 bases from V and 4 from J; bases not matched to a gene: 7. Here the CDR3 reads CASSPGTSGRGGANVLTF. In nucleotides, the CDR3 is TGTGCCAGCAGTCCCGGGACTAGCGGGAGAGGAGGGGCCAACGTCCTGACTTTC.

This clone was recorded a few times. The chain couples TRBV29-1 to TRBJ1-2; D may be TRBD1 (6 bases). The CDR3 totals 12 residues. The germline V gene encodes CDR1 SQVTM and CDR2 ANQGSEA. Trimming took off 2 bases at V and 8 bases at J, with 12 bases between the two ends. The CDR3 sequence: CSVERGAQGYTF. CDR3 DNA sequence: TGCAGCGTTGAACGGGGGGCGCAAGGCTACACCTTC.

The CDR3 spells CASLMAGTYEQYF. CDR3 nucleotides: TGTGCCAGCCTAATGGCAGGTACATACGAGCAGTACTTC. The chain carries TRBV2 and TRBJ2-7; unclear D gene. In germline, CDR1 is SNHLY, CDR2 FYNNEI. V was trimmed by 8 bases and J by 4 bases, leaving 15 bases between them. The CDR3 runs 13 residues. Full variable domain (missing parts from reference TRBV2 and TRBJ2-7): EPEVTQTPSHQVTQMGQEVILRCVPISNHLYFYWYRQILGQKVEFLVSFYNNEISEKSEIFDDQFSVERPDGSNFTLKIRSTKLEDSAMYFCASLMAGTYEQYFGPGTRLTVT.

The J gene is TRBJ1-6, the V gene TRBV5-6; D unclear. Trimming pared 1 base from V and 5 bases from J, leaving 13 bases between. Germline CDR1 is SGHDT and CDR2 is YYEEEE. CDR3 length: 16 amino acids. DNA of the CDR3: TGTGCCAGCAGCTTGTTTAGGGCCGGCAATAATTCACCCCTCCACTTT. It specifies CASSLFRAGNNSPLHF.

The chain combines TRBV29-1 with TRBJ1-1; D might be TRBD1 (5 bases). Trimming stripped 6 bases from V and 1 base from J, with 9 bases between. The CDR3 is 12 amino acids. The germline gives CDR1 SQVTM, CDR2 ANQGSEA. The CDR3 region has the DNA TGCAGCGTGGGGGGATGGAACACTGAAGCTTTCTTT. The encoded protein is CSVGGWNTEAFF.

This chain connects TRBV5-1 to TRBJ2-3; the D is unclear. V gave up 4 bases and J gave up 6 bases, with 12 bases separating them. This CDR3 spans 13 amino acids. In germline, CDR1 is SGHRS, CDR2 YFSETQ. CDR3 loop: CASSVTGPDTQYF. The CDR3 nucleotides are TGCGCCAGCAGCGTCACTGGGCCGGATACGCAGTATTTT. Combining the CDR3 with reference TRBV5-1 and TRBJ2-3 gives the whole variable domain KAGVTQTPRYLIKTRGQQVTLSCSPISGHRSVSWYQQTPGQGLQFLFEYFSETQRNKGNFPGRFSGRQFSNSRSEMNVSTLELGDSALYLCASSVTGPDTQYFGPGTRLTVL.

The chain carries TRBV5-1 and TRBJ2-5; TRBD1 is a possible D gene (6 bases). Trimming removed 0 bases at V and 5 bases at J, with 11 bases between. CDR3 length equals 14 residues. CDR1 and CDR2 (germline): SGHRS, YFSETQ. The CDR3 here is CASSLVGRGETQYF. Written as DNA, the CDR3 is TGCGCCAGCAGCTTGGTCGGCAGGGGTGAGACCCAGTACTTC.